Below, one T cell receptor (beta chain) is given with its context. A much larger clone sits a single nucleotide away, making a read error possible. TCRdb used MiXCR to reprocess the reads, holding one entry per CDR3 protein. The sample includes 200,000 to 250,000 distinct CDR3 sequences, over 20% of them seen just once. The CDR3 spans 17 residues. V was clipped by 3 bases and J by 3 bases, with 21 bases between them. Germline CDR1 is SGHTA and CDR2 is FQGNSA. These data belong to a study of T cell repertoires in cytomegalovirus infection. J is TRBJ2-7 and V is TRBV7-2; D may be TRBD1 (5 bases). The TCR originated in a human donor in good health (CMV status not recorded). Some clones in this sample may be carry-over from other donors' samples. Sequenced sample: CD8+ T cells from PBMCs. CDR3 sequence (DNA): TGTGCCAGCAGCTTTCCCCAGGGCAATACCTTCTACTACGAGCAGTACTTC. Translated: CASSFPQGNTFYYEQYF.